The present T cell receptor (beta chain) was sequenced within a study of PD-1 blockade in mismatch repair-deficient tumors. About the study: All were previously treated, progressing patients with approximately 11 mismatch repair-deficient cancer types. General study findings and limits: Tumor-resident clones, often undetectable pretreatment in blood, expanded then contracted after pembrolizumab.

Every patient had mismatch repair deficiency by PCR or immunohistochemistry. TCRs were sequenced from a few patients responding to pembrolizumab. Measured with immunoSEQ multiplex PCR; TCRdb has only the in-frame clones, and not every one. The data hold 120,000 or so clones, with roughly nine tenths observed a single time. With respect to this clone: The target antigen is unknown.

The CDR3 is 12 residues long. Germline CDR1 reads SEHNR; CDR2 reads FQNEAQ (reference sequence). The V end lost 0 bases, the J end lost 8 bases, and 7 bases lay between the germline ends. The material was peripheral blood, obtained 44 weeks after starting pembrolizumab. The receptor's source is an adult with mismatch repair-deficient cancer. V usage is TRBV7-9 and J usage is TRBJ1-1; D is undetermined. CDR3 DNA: TGTGCCAGCAGCTTAGCTTGGGCCGAAGCTTTCTTT. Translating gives CASSLAWAEAFF.